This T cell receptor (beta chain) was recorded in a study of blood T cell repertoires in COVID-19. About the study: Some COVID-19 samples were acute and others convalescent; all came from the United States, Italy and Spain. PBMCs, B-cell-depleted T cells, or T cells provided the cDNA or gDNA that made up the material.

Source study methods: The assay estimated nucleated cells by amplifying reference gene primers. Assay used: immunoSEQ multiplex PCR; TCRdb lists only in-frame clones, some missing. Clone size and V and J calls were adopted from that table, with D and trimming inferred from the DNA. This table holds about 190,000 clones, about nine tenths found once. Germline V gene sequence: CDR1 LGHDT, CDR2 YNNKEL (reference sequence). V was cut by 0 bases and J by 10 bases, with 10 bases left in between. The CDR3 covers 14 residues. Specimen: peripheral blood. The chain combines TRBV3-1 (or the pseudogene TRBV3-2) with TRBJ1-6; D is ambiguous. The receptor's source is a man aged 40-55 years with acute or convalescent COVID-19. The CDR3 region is CASSQDLWRSPLHF. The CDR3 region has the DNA TGTGCCAGCAGCCAAGATCTTTGGAGGTCACCCCTCCACTTT.